One TCR beta chain is described in this entry. Its target is not known. The sample is drawn from a study of T cell responses to AZD1222 COVID-19 vaccine. Overall study findings and caveats: Within unmutated variant regions lay the reported targets of nearly half of spike-specific TCRs. Seropositivity was recorded at baseline in only a handful of AZD1222 recipients.

Here immunoSEQ multiplex PCR was the method, and the copy in TCRdb shows in-frame clones only, minus some. Seen here are roughly 140,000 clones, roughly 91% observed once, and the top ten hold roughly 4.9%. The V end was cut by 2 bases, the J end by 0 bases, with 5 bases between. This CDR3 has 13 residues. The germline V gene encodes CDR1 SGDLS and CDR2 YYNGEE. The input for sequencing was peripheral blood, taken on day 0 of AZD1222 vaccination. The genes are TRBV9 and TRBJ1-1; D is ambiguous. The TCR originated in an adult in good health. CDR3 DNA sequence: TGTGCCAGCAGCGTGGAATTGAACACTGAAGCTTTCTTT. Amino acid sequence: CASSVELNTEAFF.